A selection of T cell receptor beta chains follows, all from one sample in a study of beta chain features in type 1 diabetes. Only in-frame clones appear in the TCRdb table, and some are missing; sequencing was by immunoSEQ multiplex PCR. The table has 130,000 to 150,000 clones, roughly 48% seen once. Sequencing used Tregs from blood. Receptors were obtained from a man aged 18 to 29 in good health. Both conserved end residues are part of each CDR3. The D gene is left open where the match is weak. Not all rows give a size; the values are once, few, many and, for expanded clones, a class.

J: TRBJ2-3
size: few
V: TRBV11-2
D: TRBD2
CDR3: CASSFVAGGRQDTQYF
DNA: TGTGCCAGCAGCTTTGTAGCGGGGGGGAGGCAAGATACGCAGTATTTT

J: TRBJ2-7
size: -
V: TRBV4-2
D: TRBD2
CDR3: CASSHSVAGGTYEQYF
DNA: TGTGCCAGCAGCCACTCGGTAGCGGGAGGGACCTACGAGCAGTACTTC

J: TRBJ2-7
size: -
V: TRBV13
D: TRBD1
CDR3: CASSYGTGGGAGYEQYF
DNA: TGTGCCAGCAGCTACGGGACAGGCGGCGGGGCTGGCTACGAGCAGTACTTC

J: TRBJ2-2
size: -
V: TRBV18
D: TRBD2
CDR3: CASSPPASGPGELFF
DNA: TGTGCCAGCTCACCACCGGCTAGCGGGCCCGGGGAGCTGTTTTTT

J: TRBJ2-6
size: -
V: TRBV29-1
D: -
CDR3: CSVDRPGAAGANVLTF
DNA: TGCAGCGTTGACCGACCAGGGGCGGCTGGGGCCAACGTCCTGACTTTC

J: TRBJ2-7
size: few
V: TRBV19
D: TRBD1
CDR3: CASSTGVSEQYF
DNA: TGTGCCAGTTCAACAGGGGTGAGCGAGCAGTACTTC

J: TRBJ1-5
size: -
V: TRBV9
D: -
CDR3: CASSPGGVDGQPQHF
DNA: TGTGCCAGCAGCCCTGGGGGGGTTGACGGTCAGCCCCAGCATTTT

J: TRBJ1-5
size: few
V: TRBV30
D: TRBD1
CDR3: CAWSNGQGAQPQHF
DNA: TGTGCCTGGAGTAACGGCCAGGGGGCCCAGCCCCAGCATTTT

J: TRBJ1-3
size: -
V: TRBV7-9
D: TRBD1
CDR3: CASSPTGGYSGNTIYF
DNA: TGTGCCAGCAGCCCGACAGGGGGATACTCTGGAAACACCATATATTTT

J: TRBJ2-5
size: -
V: TRBV7-8
D: -
CDR3: CASSSQETQYF
DNA: TGTGCCAGCAGCTCACAAGAGACCCAGTACTTC

J: TRBJ2-7
size: -
V: TRBV6-5
D: TRBD1
CDR3: CASSRTGEAYEQYF
DNA: TGTGCCAGCAGCCGGACAGGGGAAGCCTACGAGCAGTACTTC

J: TRBJ1-2
size: -
V: TRBV15
D: -
CDR3: CATSRDQWPVRGVYGYTF
DNA: TGTGCCACCAGCAGAGATCAATGGCCCGTAAGGGGTGTTTATGGCTACACCTTC

J: TRBJ1-4
size: few
V: TRBV7-9
D: TRBD1
CDR3: CASSLAHTQGQNEKLFF
DNA: TGTGCCAGCAGCTTAGCGCACACACAGGGGCAAAATGAAAAACTGTTTTTT

J: TRBJ2-5
size: -
V: TRBV30
D: -
CDR3: CAWSGAAQETQYF
DNA: TGTGCCTGGAGTGGAGCGGCTCAAGAGACCCAGTACTTC

J: TRBJ2-4
size: -
V: TRBV2
D: -
CDR3: CASRALTVLAKNIQYF
DNA: TGTGCCAGCAGGGCGTTGACAGTTCTAGCCAAAAACATTCAGTACTTC

J: TRBJ2-1
size: -
V: TRBV5-1
D: TRBD2
CDR3: CASSLRLAGYNEQFF
DNA: TGCGCCAGCAGCTTGCGACTAGCGGGTTACAATGAGCAGTTCTTC

J: TRBJ2-1
size: few
V: TRBV9
D: TRBD2
CDR3: CASSVGGGRFSGNEQFF
DNA: TGTGCCAGCAGCGTAGGGGGCGGGAGGTTTAGTGGCAATGAGCAGTTCTTC

J: TRBJ2-7
size: -
V: TRBV28
D: TRBD1
CDR3: CASTLSWGQGGPYEQYF
DNA: TGTGCCAGCACCCTGAGCTGGGGACAGGGGGGCCCCTACGAGCAGTACTTC

J: TRBJ1-5
size: -
V: TRBV11-2
D: -
CDR3: CASSFERNQPQHF
DNA: TGTGCCAGCAGCTTTGAGAGGAATCAGCCCCAGCATTTT

J: TRBJ2-4
size: few
V: TRBV7-2
D: -
CDR3: CASSPQGRTVQYF
DNA: TGTGCCAGCAGCCCCCAGGGCAGGACGGTTCAGTACTTC

J: TRBJ2-5
size: -
V: TRBV18
D: TRBD2
CDR3: CASSPWTSGGHRGETQYF
DNA: TGTGCCAGCTCACCATGGACTAGCGGGGGCCACCGGGGTGAGACCCAGTACTTC